This T cell receptor (beta chain) came from a study of blood T cell repertoires in COVID-19. In the study overall: Acute and convalescent COVID-19 samples came from the United States, Italy and Spain.

The CDR3 consists of 15 residues. The V end was cut by 4 bases, the J end by 4 bases, with 14 bases between. Germline loops: CDR1 SGHTA, CDR2 FQGNSA. Under the authors' procedure: Nucleated cell number was recorded as an estimate derived from reference gene primer amplification. Sequencing used immunoSEQ multiplex PCR; TCRdb keeps in-frame clones, though not all of them. V, J and clone size derive from that table, while D and trimming were established from the DNA sequence. This sample has 300,000 to 400,000 clones, with around nine tenths found just once. Enrollment of patients from Seattle took place during active infection, with longitudinal follow-up.

V and J are TRBV7-2 and TRBJ1-5, with TRBD1 as a possible D gene (5 bases). This clonotype was sampled from a woman aged 70-85 years with COVID-19, enrolled during active disease. Sequenced sample: peripheral blood. CDR3 sequence: CASSSWGGVNQPQHF. CDR3 nucleotide sequence: TGTGCCAGCAGCTCCTGGGGGGGGGTAAATCAGCCCCAGCATTTT.